The rows below give T cell receptor beta chains drawn from one sample of a study of blood T cell repertoires in COVID-19. TCRdb's table, derived via immunoSEQ multiplex PCR, lists solely in-frame clones and lacks some. The table has about 140,000 clones, under 80% seen once. Input material: peripheral blood. The receptors derive from a man at least 80 years old with acute or convalescent COVID-19. Both conserved end residues are part of each CDR3. D genes are given only for firm matches. Only part of the rows carry a size: once, few, many, or a class if the clone is expanded.

d_call j_call clone_size v_call cdr3_aa cdr3_nt
- TRBJ2-7 - TRBV7-9 CASTGWSSYEQYF TGTGCCAGCACAGGATGGAGCTCCTACGAGCAGTACTTC
- TRBJ2-7 - TRBV18 CASSVLEQYF TGTGCCAGCTCAGTTCTCGAGCAGTACTTC
- TRBJ2-7 - TRBV7-2 CASSLEWAGLYEQYF TGTGCCAGCAGCTTAGAGTGGGCCGGTCTCTACGAGCAGTACTTC
TRBD2 TRBJ2-1 - TRBV24-1 CATSGLAGGLDNEQFF TGTGCCACCAGTGGACTAGCGGGGGGGCTTGACAATGAGCAGTTCTTC
TRBD1 TRBJ1-2 few TRBV27 CASSPGQGYGYTF TGTGCCAGCAGTCCGGGACAGGGGTATGGCTACACCTTC
TRBD1 TRBJ1-5 - TRBV19 CASSIVAGTGQPQHF TGTGCCAGTAGTATAGTGGCAGGGACAGGACAGCCCCAGCATTTT
- TRBJ1-2 - TRBV28 CASTQAQGSYGYTF TGTGCCAGCACTCAGGCACAGGGCAGCTATGGCTACACCTTC
- TRBJ2-1 - TRBV24-1 CATGTQGYNEQFF TGTGCCACCGGAACTCAGGGTTACAATGAGCAGTTCTTC
TRBD1 TRBJ2-7 few TRBV6-6 CASRRAGTGFEQYF TGTGCCAGCAGACGCGCCGGGACAGGGTTCGAGCAGTACTTC
- TRBJ1-5 few TRBV27 CASSFSGGKEHF TGTGCCAGCAGTTTCTCGGGGGGTAAGGAGCATTTT
- TRBJ1-6 - TRBV14 CASSQGGYNSPLHF TGTGCCAGCAGCCAAGGAGGCTATAATTCACCCCTCCACTTT
- TRBJ1-6 - TRBV4-3 CASSQDRGSPLHF TGCGCCAGCAGCCAAGATCGAGGTTCACCCCTCCACTTT
TRBD2 TRBJ2-1 - TRBV4-2 CASSQDRLAGGLNEQFF TGTGCCAGCAGCCAAGATCGACTAGCGGGGGGGCTAAATGAGCAGTTCTTC
TRBD1 TRBJ2-7 - TRBV6-5 CASSNSGTETYEQYF TGTGCCAGCAGTAACTCAGGGACAGAGACCTACGAGCAGTACTTC
- TRBJ2-5 - TRBV18 CASSPIRQETQYF TGTGCCAGCTCACCGATCAGACAAGAGACCCAGTACTTC
TRBD1 TRBJ2-7 - TRBV7-9 CASSFGTGGEQYF TGTGCCAGCAGTTTCGGGACAGGCGGGGAGCAGTACTTC
TRBD2 TRBJ2-2 few TRBV5-1 CASSWKTSGGNTGELFF TGCGCCAGCAGCTGGAAGACTAGCGGGGGTAACACCGGGGAGCTGTTTTTT
TRBD2 TRBJ2-1 - TRBV7-2 CASSHWTSGNNEQFF TGTGCCAGCAGCCATTGGACTAGCGGTAACAATGAGCAGTTCTTC
TRBD1 TRBJ1-2 - TRBV18 CASSPQGDRGYTF TGTGCCAGCTCACCTCAGGGGGATCGTGGCTACACCTTC
TRBD1 TRBJ1-2 - TRBV5-4 CASSSETTGTGLNYGYTF TGTGCCAGCAGCTCGGAGACCACCGGGACAGGGCTTAACTATGGCTACACCTTC
TRBD1 TRBJ2-3 few TRBV28 CASSLYATGGGTDTQYF TGTGCCAGCAGTTTATACGCAACAGGGGGTGGCACAGATACGCAGTATTTT
- TRBJ2-6 - TRBV4-2 CASSPSRATGSSGANVLTF TGTGCCAGCAGCCCTTCCCGTGCGACAGGAAGCTCTGGGGCCAACGTCCTGACTTTC
- TRBJ2-7 - TRBV5-8 CASSLAGTYSYEQYF TGTGCCAGCAGCTTGGCCGGGACATATTCCTACGAGCAGTACTTC
- TRBJ1-1 - TRBV25-1 CASRLGADTEAFF TGTGCCAGCAGGTTGGGGGCGGACACTGAAGCTTTCTTT
- TRBJ2-2 - TRBV18 CASSPRQQNTGELFF TGTGCCAGCTCACCAAGACAGCAGAACACCGGGGAGCTGTTTTTT
- TRBJ2-5 - TRBV7-2 CASGGADWQETQYF TGTGCCAGCGGGGGGGCGGACTGGCAAGAGACCCAGTACTTC
TRBD2 TRBJ2-1 - TRBV7-2 CASSPGLAYDEQFF TGTGCCAGCAGCCCTGGACTAGCTTACGATGAGCAGTTCTTC
- TRBJ2-2 - TRBV12-3/TRBV12-4 CASSFNEGGELFF TGTGCCAGCAGTTTCAACGAGGGCGGGGAGCTGTTTTTT